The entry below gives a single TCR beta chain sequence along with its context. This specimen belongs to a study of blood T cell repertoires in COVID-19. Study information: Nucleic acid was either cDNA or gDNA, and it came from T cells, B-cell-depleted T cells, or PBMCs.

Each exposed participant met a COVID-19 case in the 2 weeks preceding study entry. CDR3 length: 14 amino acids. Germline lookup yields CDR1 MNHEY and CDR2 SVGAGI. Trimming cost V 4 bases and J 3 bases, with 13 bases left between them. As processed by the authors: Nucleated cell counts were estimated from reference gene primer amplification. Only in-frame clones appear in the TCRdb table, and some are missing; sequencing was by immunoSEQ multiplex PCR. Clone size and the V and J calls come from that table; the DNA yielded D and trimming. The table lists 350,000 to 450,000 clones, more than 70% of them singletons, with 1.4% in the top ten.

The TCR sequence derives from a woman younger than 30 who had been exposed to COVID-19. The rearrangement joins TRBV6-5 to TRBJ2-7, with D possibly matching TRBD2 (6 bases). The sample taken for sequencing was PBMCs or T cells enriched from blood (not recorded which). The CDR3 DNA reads TGTGCCAGCAGTTCAGGACTGGGGGGCTACGAGCAGTACTTC. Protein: CASSSGLGGYEQYF.